The rows below give T cell receptor beta chains drawn from one sample of a study of blood T cells in healthy people across ages. TCRdb independently ran MiXCR on the 5' RACE reads; one entry per CDR3 protein. This table holds some 370,000 distinct CDR3 sequences, 52% found once. Sequenced sample: blood. These receptors all come from a man in his 60s in good health. Both conserved end residues are part of each CDR3. Each record gives: V gene, D gene, CDR3 length, J gene, clone size, CDR3 protein, CDR3 DNA. A D gene is named only where the DNA matches it firmly. For some rows the clone size is stated as once, few or many, or as a class when expanded; others skip it.

>TRBV2|NA|14|TRBJ1-5|NA
CARGGRDSNQPQHF
TGTGCCAGGGGGGGCAGGGATAGCAATCAGCCCCAGCATTTT
>TRBV20-1|NA|14|TRBJ1-2|NA
CSATGLVANYGYTF
TGCAGTGCTACAGGGTTGGTAGCTAACTATGGCTACACCTTC
>TRBV6-1|NA|13|TRBJ2-7|NA
CASSDGRSYEQYF
TGTGCCAGCAGTGACGGCCGCTCCTACGAGCAGTACTTC
>TRBV6-5|NA|14|TRBJ1-2|NA
CASSYSASGSRYTF
TGTGCCAGCAGTTACTCGGCCTCTGGGAGTCGCTACACCTTC
>TRBV4-3|NA|16|TRBJ2-5|once
CASSQELGGVVETQYF
TGCGCCAGCAGCCAAGAGTTAGGGGGAGTAGTAGAGACCCAGTACTTC
>TRBV2|NA|14|TRBJ1-6|once
CASSERGRNSPLHF
TGTGCCAGCAGTGAAAGGGGCAGGAATTCACCCCTCCACTTT
>TRBV4-1|NA|17|TRBJ1-2|once
CASSQEPPESKNYGYTF
TGCGCCAGCAGCCAAGAGCCGCCGGAGAGTAAAAACTATGGCTACACCTTC
>TRBV7-2|TRBD2|16|TRBJ2-3|many
CASSLDGFSGREAQYF
TGTGCCAGCAGCTTAGACGGGTTTAGCGGGAGGGAGGCGCAGTATTTT
>TRBV29-1|NA|14|TRBJ1-1|NA
CSVVGHGLNTEAFF
TGCAGCGTTGTAGGACACGGCCTGAACACTGAAGCTTTCTTT
>TRBV7-2|NA|15|TRBJ1-6|many
CASSFRDGRNSPLHF
TGTGCCAGCAGCTTCCGGGACGGGAGGAATTCACCCCTCCACTTT
>TRBV12-3/TRBV12-4|NA|12|TRBJ1-2|NA
CASSLGQAGYTF
TGTGCCAGCAGTTTAGGGCAGGCTGGCTACACCTTC
>TRBV20-1|NA|11|TRBJ2-1|NA
CSPKQGYEQFF
TGCAGTCCGAAACAGGGATATGAGCAGTTCTTC
>TRBV29-1|NA|12|TRBJ1-1|NA
CSVRGMNTEAFF
TGCAGCGTGCGTGGGATGAACACTGAAGCTTTCTTT
>TRBV29-1|NA|13|TRBJ1-2|NA
CSVATGLRYGYTF
TGCAGCGTAGCAACAGGGTTACGGTATGGCTACACCTTC
>TRBV6-5|NA|14|TRBJ2-5|NA
CASSYRRNQGTQYF
TGTGCCAGCAGCTACCGTAGGAACCAAGGGACCCAGTACTTC
>TRBV7-9|NA|14|TRBJ2-1|NA
CASSPKSLYNEQFF
TGTGCCAGCAGCCCGAAGTCACTTTACAATGAGCAGTTCTTC
>TRBV14|NA|15|TRBJ2-5|NA
CASSQDRAWQETQYF
TGTGCCAGCAGCCAAGATCGGGCATGGCAAGAGACCCAGTACTTC
>TRBV4-3|NA|14|TRBJ1-2|NA
CASSPGAGSVGYTF
TGCGCCAGCAGCCCCGGAGCAGGGTCGGTTGGCTACACCTTC
>TRBV12-3/TRBV12-4|NA|13|TRBJ1-2|few
CASSVAAGLGYTF
TGTGCCAGCAGTGTAGCGGCAGGGCTTGGCTACACCTTC
>TRBV5-1|NA|15|TRBJ2-3|few
CASSLRGVATDTQYF
TGCGCCAGCAGCTTGCGAGGAGTGGCCACAGATACGCAGTATTTT
>TRBV5-5|NA|18|TRBJ2-6|NA
CASSLGHLLEAGANVLTF
TGTGCCAGCAGCTTGGGCCACCTGCTTGAGGCTGGGGCCAACGTCCTGACTTTC
>TRBV29-1|NA|14|TRBJ2-4|NA
CSVVGPPRANIQYF
TGCAGCGTTGTAGGACCCCCGAGGGCAAACATTCAGTACTTC
>TRBV12-3/TRBV12-4|NA|16|TRBJ2-6|few
CAGSRQGPSGANVLTF
TGTGCCGGGTCGCGTCAGGGACCCTCTGGGGCCAACGTCCTGACTTTC
>TRBV7-9|TRBD2|17|TRBJ2-7|NA
CASSLASGGGSKYEQYF
TGTGCCAGCAGCTTAGCGTCGGGAGGGGGTAGTAAATACGAGCAGTACTTC
>TRBV20-1|NA|13|TRBJ2-5|many
CSARKRPEETQYF
TGCAGCGCCAGAAAACGACCTGAAGAGACCCAGTACTTC
>TRBV12-3/TRBV12-4|NA|14|TRBJ2-3|NA
CASSFPGLTDTQYF
TGTGCCAGCAGTTTCCCGGGTTTGACAGATACGCAGTATTTT
>TRBV5-1|TRBD2|16|TRBJ2-1|NA
CASSLTSGGPGNEQFF
TGCGCCAGCAGTTTAACTAGCGGGGGGCCAGGCAATGAGCAGTTCTTC
>TRBV7-3|NA|15|TRBJ2-5|NA
CASSLRGLQGETQYF
TGTGCCAGCAGCTTAAGGGGACTACAGGGGGAGACCCAGTACTTC
>TRBV19|NA|15|TRBJ2-4|NA
CASSNSRGAPNIQYF
TGTGCCAGTAGTAATTCACGCGGGGCCCCAAACATTCAGTACTTC
>TRBV29-1|NA|11|TRBJ2-5|few
CSVEIMEAQYF
TGCAGCGTTGAAATTATGGAAGCCCAGTACTTC
>TRBV12-3/TRBV12-4|NA|15|TRBJ2-3|NA
CASRLGRSGADTQYF
TGTGCCAGCAGACTCGGGAGAAGCGGAGCAGATACGCAGTATTTT
>TRBV29-1|TRBD1|14|TRBJ2-7|NA
CSGGLGQGYNEQYF
TGCAGCGGGGGCCTGGGACAGGGATACAATGAGCAGTACTTC
>TRBV14|NA|16|TRBJ1-2|NA
CASSQVMWGDNYGYTF
TGTGCCAGCAGCCAAGTAATGTGGGGGGACAACTATGGCTACACCTTC
>TRBV30|NA|11|TRBJ1-1|NA
CAWIWNTEAFF
TGTGCCTGGATTTGGAACACTGAAGCTTTCTTT
>TRBV7-7|TRBD2|16|TRBJ2-5|once
CASSLEGLAARESQYF
TGTGCTAGCAGCTTAGAGGGGCTAGCGGCCCGGGAGTCCCAGTACTTC
>TRBV7-2|TRBD2|16|TRBJ2-5|NA
CASSPAIAGGGETQYF
TGTGCCAGCAGCCCCGCGATAGCGGGAGGGGGAGAGACCCAGTACTTC
>TRBV11-2|NA|16|TRBJ1-2|NA
CASSHTAAKLNYGYTF
TGTGCCAGCAGCCATACGGCAGCTAAACTTAACTATGGCTACACCTTC
>TRBV20-1|NA|18|TRBJ2-7|few
CSAPPFGLTGGARYEQYF
TGCAGTGCCCCCCCGTTTGGCCTAACTGGGGGCGCAAGGTACGAGCAGTACTTC
>TRBV6-4|NA|13|TRBJ2-3|many
CASSDSTTDTQYF
TGTGCCAGCAGTGACTCGACCACAGATACGCAGTATTTT
>TRBV7-9|NA|12|TRBJ2-7|NA
CATSGFTYEQYF
TGTGCCACATCTGGGTTCACCTACGAGCAGTACTTC
>TRBV5-1|TRBD1|15|TRBJ2-5|few
CASSSGAAGGETQYF
TGCGCCAGCAGCTCCGGGGCTGCAGGGGGAGAGACCCAGTACTTC
>TRBV29-1|NA|12|TRBJ2-7|few
CSGDRSSYEQYF
TGCAGCGGCGACAGGAGCTCCTACGAGCAGTACTTC
>TRBV25-1|NA|15|TRBJ2-5|NA
CASSESTALIGTQYF
TGTGCCAGCAGTGAATCTACGGCCCTTATTGGGACCCAGTACTTC
>TRBV5-5|NA|17|TRBJ2-3|NA
CASSPWISQVVLDTQYF
TGTGCCAGCAGCCCCTGGATTAGCCAGGTTGTTTTGGATACGCAGTATTTT
>TRBV5-1|TRBD1|13|TRBJ1-2|NA
CASTSGQPCGYTF
TGCGCCAGCACGTCGGGACAGCCTTGCGGCTACACCTTC
>TRBV6-2/TRBV6-3|NA|15|TRBJ2-7|few
CASSYSTRRTYEQYF
TGTGCCAGCAGTTACTCGACTAGGAGGACCTACGAGCAGTACTTC
>TRBV29-1|NA|12|TRBJ2-7|NA
CGVDSGPYEQYF
TGCGGCGTTGATAGTGGTCCCTACGAGCAGTACTTC
>TRBV7-3|TRBD2|15|TRBJ2-5|few
CASSLLAGGQGTQYF
TGTGCCAGCAGCTTACTCGCGGGAGGGCAAGGGACCCAGTACTTC
>TRBV12-5|TRBD1|15|TRBJ2-3|once
CASGPGQGDTDTQYF
TGTGCTAGTGGCCCTGGACAGGGGGACACAGATACGCAGTATTTT
>TRBV20-1|TRBD2|14|TRBJ2-1|many
CSARGLATPNEQFF
TGCAGTGCTAGAGGACTAGCGACGCCAAATGAGCAGTTCTTC
>TRBV7-9|TRBD1|16|TRBJ2-5|NA
CASSLTGTGGFETQYF
TGTGCCAGCAGCTTAACCGGGACAGGGGGGTTTGAGACCCAGTACTTC
>TRBV18|NA|15|TRBJ1-2|few
CASSPTREGLPGYTF
TGTGCCAGCTCACCCACCAGGGAGGGGTTACCTGGCTACACCTTC
>TRBV5-1|NA|14|TRBJ2-1|few
CASSSGRLPNEQFF
TGCGCCAGCAGCTCTGGGAGGCTGCCCAATGAGCAGTTCTTC
>TRBV29-1|TRBD1|13|TRBJ1-2|few
CSADRGFSYGYTF
TGCAGCGCTGACAGGGGGTTTTCCTATGGCTACACCTTC
>TRBV7-6|NA|15|TRBJ1-2|NA
CASSLGQTLNYGYTF
TGTGCCAGCAGCCTCGGACAGACCCTAAACTATGGCTACACCTTC